Listed below are T cell receptor beta chains from one sample, sequenced in a study of shared clonotypes between healthy human individuals. Profiled with immunoSEQ multiplex PCR; TCRdb holds only in-frame clones, not every one. The repertoire holds roughly 2,000,000 clones, with roughly 93% as singletons. Input material: naive CD8+ T cells from PBMCs. The receptors shown here come from a man in his late teens or twenties in good health. Some clones in this sample may be carry-over from other donors' samples. CDR3s include the opening cysteine and the closing phenylalanine or tryptophan. Fields, in order: V gene, clone size, D gene, J gene, CDR3 protein, CDR3 DNA. D genes are given only for firm matches. Clone sizes are given selectively: once, few, many, or a class where the clone is expanded.

>TRBV28|.|.|TRBJ1-5
CASMEQGFNQPQHF
TGTGCCAGCATGGAACAGGGCTTTAATCAGCCCCAGCATTTT
>TRBV6-5|.|.|TRBJ2-7
CASSSRGGLSYEQYF
TGTGCCAGCAGTTCTCGAGGGGGGCTCAGTTACGAGCAGTACTTC
>TRBV9|.|.|TRBJ1-3
CASSTGPRPGNTIYF
TGTGCCAGCAGCACAGGACCCAGACCTGGAAACACCATATATTTT
>TRBV4-1|.|TRBD1|TRBJ2-5
CASSPIDRAQETQYF
TGCGCCAGCAGCCCTATAGACAGGGCCCAAGAGACCCAGTACTTC
>TRBV2|.|TRBD2|TRBJ2-1
CASSEWLAGSSYNEQFF
TGTGCCAGCAGTGAATGGCTAGCGGGGAGCTCCTACAATGAGCAGTTCTTC
>TRBV6-1|.|.|TRBJ1-2
CASSERGTYGYTF
TGTGCCAGCAGTGAAAGAGGCACCTATGGCTACACCTTC
>TRBV5-8|.|TRBD1|TRBJ1-5
CASSSDRDRGNQPQHF
TGTGCCAGCAGCTCAGACCGGGACAGGGGCAATCAGCCCCAGCATTTT
>TRBV7-9|once|TRBD1|TRBJ1-4
CASSPGQGADEKLFF
TGTGCCAGCAGCCCCGGACAGGGGGCGGATGAAAAACTGTTTTTT
>TRBV7-9|few|TRBD1|TRBJ2-1
CATTGHYGNEQFF
TGTGCCACGACAGGGCATTACGGCAATGAGCAGTTCTTC
>TRBV4-1|.|.|TRBJ1-5
CASSHGRGEADQPQHF
TGCGCCAGCAGCCACGGGCGGGGGGAGGCGGATCAGCCCCAGCATTTT
>TRBV28|.|.|TRBJ1-5
CATRFIMDYSNQPQHF
TGTGCCACCAGATTTATAATGGATTATAGCAATCAGCCCCAGCATTTT
>TRBV19|.|.|TRBJ1-2
CASSIPLFVGYTF
TGTGCCAGTAGTATTCCTCTATTCGTTGGCTACACCTTC
>TRBV27|.|.|TRBJ2-7
CASSLSHSYEQYF
TGTGCCAGCAGTTTATCACACAGCTACGAGCAGTACTTC
>TRBV5-6|.|.|TRBJ2-2
CASSSEVSGYTGELFF
TGTGCCAGCAGCTCTGAGGTTAGCGGATACACCGGGGAGCTGTTTTTT